One T cell receptor beta chain is described in this entry. Its antigen is unknown. One end of the junction does not line up with germline, which may come from a read error. It was patients with CD8+CD57+ cell expansion by flow cytometry who were chosen for sequencing. As a group, the patients uniformly had severe acquired aplastic anemia. The blood sampling took place in patients who had so far received no therapy. The entry originates in a study of CD8+CD57+ T cells in acquired aplastic anemia. Regarding the study as a whole: Patients and controls had in common approximately 28 CD8+ CDR3 sequences. The CD8+ Simpson's diversity of patients and controls was not significantly different.

Per germline, CDR1 SSHAT and CDR2 FNYEAQ (reference sequence). CDR3 length: 13 residues. CDR3 and TCR beta VDJ profiling relied on a genomic DNA template. TCRdb reanalysed the reads using MiXCR and keeps one entry per CDR3 protein. Of about 160,000 distinct CDR3 sequences in the sample, around 50% are singletons; the top ten hold less than 3%. The source of this sequence is a human donor with aplastic anemia. V and J are TRBV7-7 and TRBJ2-7, with a tentative D call TRBD1 (6 bases). The sample comprised sorted CD4+, CD8+, or CD8+CD57+ T cells (not recorded which) from PBMCs. The CDR3 here is CASSLAGDYEQYF. In DNA, the CDR3 is TGTGCTAGCAGCTTGGCAGGGGACTACGAGCAGTACTTC.